This TCR beta chain came from a study of neurological immune-mediated disorders. V was cut by 0 bases and J by 6 bases, with 10 bases left in between. CDR1 is SGHDT, CDR2 YYEEEE, per germline. The CDR3 loop spans 14 amino acids. The time point is: technical triplicate 2. CD4+ or CD8+ T cells, around 1 million per library, were used for sorted libraries. This clonotype was found many times. One entry per CDR3 protein results from TCRdb running MiXCR on the 5' RACE reads. The sample yields fewer than 40,000 distinct CDR3 sequences, about 14% seen once. This clonotype originated in a female donor with HTLV-1-associated myelopathy (HAM/TSP). Sequenced input: CD4+ T cells from blood. The chain employs TRBV5-6 and TRBJ1-5; D not resolved. The CDR3 nucleotides read TGTGCCAGCAGCTTGGCCGAGGGAATTCAGCCCCAGCATTTT. Protein product: CASSLAEGIQPQHF.